These T cell receptor beta chains were read from a single sample in a study of blood T cell repertoires in COVID-19. Some clones are missing from TCRdb's copy, which holds only in-frame ones; the method was immunoSEQ multiplex PCR. The sample carries 150,000 to 200,000 clones, about 84% recorded once. The sequencing input was PBMCs or T cells enriched from blood (not recorded which). These receptors were taken from a man in his fifties who had recovered from COVID-19. Each CDR3 is given with its conserved first and last residue. D genes are given only for firm matches. Expanded clones get a size class; other rows say once, few or many, or leave the size out.

J	size	V	D	DNA	CDR3
TRBJ2-7	few	TRBV9	TRBD1	TGTGCCAGCAGCCCGGGACAGGGAGGAAGCTACGAGCAGTACTTC	CASSPGQGGSYEQYF
TRBJ1-1	once	TRBV5-1	NA	TGCGCCAGCAGCTCCTCCGGGATCAACACTGAAGCTTTCTTT	CASSSSGINTEAFF
TRBJ2-1	NA	TRBV28	TRBD2	TGTGCCAGCATTCCGGGGGGGTACAATGAGCAGTTCTTC	CASIPGGYNEQFF
TRBJ1-5	NA	TRBV4-1	NA	TGCGCCAGCAGCGGCGAGGCGAATCAGCCCCAGCATTTT	CASSGEANQPQHF
TRBJ2-7	NA	TRBV18	TRBD2	TGTGCCAGCTCACCCGCTAGCGGGGGCTCCTACGAGCAGTACTTC	CASSPASGGSYEQYF
TRBJ1-5	NA	TRBV12-5	NA	TGTGCTACCTATTCCCAGGATCAGCCCCAGCATTTT	CATYSQDQPQHF
TRBJ2-2	NA	TRBV7-3	NA	TGTGCCAGCAGCCGCGGGGACAGTAGTACCGGGGAGCTGTTTTTT	CASSRGDSSTGELFF
TRBJ2-1	NA	TRBV7-9	TRBD2	TGTGCCAGCAGCTTAGTCGGACTAGCTAACTACAATGAGCAGTTCTTC	CASSLVGLANYNEQFF
TRBJ1-2	NA	TRBV28	NA	TGTGCCAGCAGCCTGACAGCTAACTATGGCTACACCTTC	CASSLTANYGYTF
TRBJ1-4	NA	TRBV30	NA	TGTGCCTGGAGCGCGAGCCCCTGGGGCACTAATGAAAAACTGTTTTTT	CAWSASPWGTNEKLFF
TRBJ2-3	NA	TRBV2	NA	TGTGCCAGCAGTGAGGTGCTAAGCACAGATACGCAGTATTTT	CASSEVLSTDTQYF
TRBJ2-1	NA	TRBV2	NA	TGTGCCAGCAGTTACACAAGCAATGAGCAGTTCTTC	CASSYTSNEQFF
TRBJ2-2	NA	TRBV7-2	NA	TGTGCCAGCAGCCCCTATGCCCTCATTGGACAGCGGAACACCGGGGAGCTGTTTTTT	CASSPYALIGQRNTGELFF
TRBJ1-5	NA	TRBV2	NA	TGTGCCAGCAGTTTCGATTCAGGGCCCAATCAGCCCCAGCATTTT	CASSFDSGPNQPQHF
TRBJ2-7	NA	TRBV10-3	TRBD1	TGTGCCATCAGATCGACAGGGAGCGAGCAGTACTTC	CAIRSTGSEQYF
TRBJ1-1	NA	TRBV7-9	NA	TGTGCCAGCAGCGTACAGGGTGGGACTGAAGCTTTCTTT	CASSVQGGTEAFF
TRBJ1-2	few	TRBV14	NA	TGTGCCAGCAGCCAAGGGGGCATCTTCACTAACTATGGCTACACCTTC	CASSQGGIFTNYGYTF
TRBJ2-3	NA	TRBV27	NA	TGTGCCAGCAGTTTATATGGCAGGGCCCGACAGAGTCTTTCAGATACGCAGTATTTT	CASSLYGRARQSLSDTQYF
TRBJ1-2	once	TRBV7-9	NA	TGTGCCAGCAGCTTAGTAGAAGGGGATGGCTACACCTTC	CASSLVEGDGYTF
TRBJ1-1	NA	TRBV5-1	NA	TGCGCCAGCATGGGGCGGGGGAACACTGAAGCTTTCTTT	CASMGRGNTEAFF
TRBJ2-3	NA	TRBV11-2	TRBD2	TGTGCCAGCAGCTCGGGGGGGACCGCTAGCACAGATACGCAGTATTTT	CASSSGGTASTDTQYF
TRBJ1-6	NA	TRBV3-1/TRBV3-2	NA	TGTGCCAGCAGCCAAAGAGTGGCAGGGGACAATTCACCCCTCCACTTT	CASSQRVAGDNSPLHF
TRBJ2-7	NA	TRBV27	NA	TGTGCCAGCAGTTTTGCGGGCAGGCCCACCGAGCAGTACTTC	CASSFAGRPTEQYF
TRBJ1-2	NA	TRBV27	TRBD1	TGTGCCAGCAGATCGGGGGGGACAGGGGATGGCTACACCTTC	CASRSGGTGDGYTF
TRBJ2-5	NA	TRBV6-4	TRBD2	TGTGCCAGCAGGTCTCCGGGACTAGCGGGGGGCGGTCCGTGGGAGACCCAGTACTTC	CASRSPGLAGGGPWETQYF
TRBJ2-7	NA	TRBV6-4	NA	TGTGCCAGCAGTGATTCTAGGGACAAGGTATACTTC	CASSDSRDKVYF
TRBJ2-1	NA	TRBV15	TRBD1	TGTGCCACCAGCAGAGACAGGGGGAGCTCCTACAATGAGCAGTTCTTC	CATSRDRGSSYNEQFF
TRBJ2-5	NA	TRBV4-1	TRBD2	TGCGCCAGCAGCCAAGATGGGTCTAGCGGGGCAGAGACCCAGTACTTC	CASSQDGSSGAETQYF
TRBJ2-3	NA	TRBV18	TRBD2	TGTGCCAGCTCACCAGGGTCTAGCGGGGTGTCAGATACGCAGTATTTT	CASSPGSSGVSDTQYF
TRBJ2-2	NA	TRBV9	NA	TGTGCCAGCAGCCCAATGGAGGGGGCCCACACCGGGGAGCTGTTTTTT	CASSPMEGAHTGELFF
TRBJ1-4	few	TRBV2	NA	TGTGCCAGCAAATGGACGGCGGGTTCTAATGAAAAACTGTTTTTT	CASKWTAGSNEKLFF
TRBJ2-5	few	TRBV4-1	TRBD1	TGCGCCAGCAGCAGACACGGACAGGAGAAAGAGACCCAGTACTTC	CASSRHGQEKETQYF
TRBJ2-5	NA	TRBV10-2	TRBD1	TGCGCCAGCAGTGTGGGCAGGGGGCGAGAGACCCAGTACTTC	CASSVGRGRETQYF
TRBJ1-5	NA	TRBV6-1	NA	TGTGCCAGCAGCGAAGGCAGGGGCGGCGGCAATCAGCCCCAGCATTTT	CASSEGRGGGNQPQHF
TRBJ1-2	once	TRBV7-6	NA	TGTGCCAGCAGCTTGAGAAATGTGGGGCAGCCTACCTTCTATGGCTACACCTTC	CASSLRNVGQPTFYGYTF
TRBJ1-1	NA	TRBV30	TRBD1	TGTGCCTGGAGTAACCTCCCAGGGGGCACTGAAGCTTTCTTT	CAWSNLPGGTEAFF
TRBJ1-5	NA	TRBV30	TRBD1	TGTGCCTGGAGTTCCGGGACAGGAGACTACAATCAGCCCCAGCATTTT	CAWSSGTGDYNQPQHF
TRBJ1-3	NA	TRBV6-2/TRBV6-3	NA	TGTGCCAGCAGCCTACAGGGTCAATCTGGAAACACCATATATTTT	CASSLQGQSGNTIYF
TRBJ2-7	few	TRBV18	TRBD1	TGTGCCAGCTCGGGGGACAGTAAACCCTACGAGCAGTACTTC	CASSGDSKPYEQYF
TRBJ2-3	NA	TRBV27	TRBD2	TGTGCCAGCAGTTTAAGCTCGGGAGCGGGGGGCGCAGATACGCAGTATTTT	CASSLSSGAGGADTQYF